This entry features one TCR beta chain sequence. This clone was observed many times. Its antigen remains undetermined. The read comes to an end 3 residues before the CDR3 does, leaving the germline J gene to fill in the end. The CDR3 goes from the cysteine to the phenylalanine over 14 residues. The DNA shown is the part of the CDR3 that was read: 33 bases, in frame from base 1. Based on the germline V gene, the CDR1 and CDR2 sequences are MDHEN and SYDVKM. V gives up 6 bases and J gives up 0 bases, and the segment between their germline ends measures 11 bases. Most CVID patients and most healthy controls were of Caucasian heritage. Heparinized peripheral whole blood samples of about 4.5 to 9 ml were collected from each donor. Genomic DNA from adults with common variable immune deficiency (CVID) and from healthy adult controls was used to sequence TCRbeta CDR3 repertoires. There were 22 healthy adult volunteers in the control group (around twelve female and some ten male), ranging in age from roughly 20 to 70 years, with a mean age of approximately 34. Diluted blood was density-centrifuged over Hypaque 1077 or Ficoll-Paque to isolate peripheral blood mononuclear cells. Genomic DNA was extracted from unsorted mononuclear cells by Qiagen column purification or by a centrifugation-based method.

For sequencing input, CVID and control samples contributed equivalent amounts of genomic DNA. For every sample, a 60 bp segment covering the rearranged TCRbeta CDR3 region was amplified and then sequenced. The immunoSEQ assay, a bias-corrected multiplex PCR combined with high-throughput sequencing, was used to amplify TCRbeta. The authors processed their data as follows. Every unique nucleotide sequence was considered a clone and was annotated with V, D and J genes, copy number and frequency. Sequences were labeled productive if in frame, and non-productive if out of frame or containing stop codons. As previously described, clonality was computed from Shannon's entropy. The predicted amino acid sequences of productive clones were used to derive mean CDR3 Kyte-Doolittle hydropathy. Hierarchical clustering of scaled V gene usage was performed with the R hclust function using Manhattan distance and complete linkage. Sharing of clones by CDR3 amino acid sequence was evaluated by resampling 12 repertoires per group over 100 rounds. The repertoires were searched for 70 published EBV-specific and approximately 240 published CMV-specific TCRbeta sequences. Analysis left out a couple of CVID samples that produced under 10,000 sequences, so a few dozen CVID repertoires remained. The table comes from immuneACCESS by way of TCRdb, which keeps in-frame sequences with V and J called. Part of the clones is missing from these tables; in studies checked, under half for an unresolved V gene and the rest for unknown reasons. V, J and clone size are those of that table, while D and trimming were read from the DNA. This sample has some 60,000 clones, none of them a singleton. In total, the top ten clones hold about 1.5% of the sample.

The sample is drawn from a study of T cell clonality in common variable immunodeficiency (dated by TCRdb to 2015 to 2017). Overall study outcomes, separate from this receptor: It was noted by the authors that sequencing of the repertoires of T cell subpopulations would be needed to clarify the cause of the increased clonality in CVID. Correlations of repertoire features with clinical complications were constrained by heterogeneity among patients within the CVID cohort. Increased TCRbeta clonality was found in CVID subjects compared with healthy controls (t-test p = 0.018), with the increase being most characteristic of about a third of subjects. Fewer TCRbeta clones were shared among CVID subjects than among healthy controls (p < 0.0001). Fewer deletions and N-nucleotide insertions were reportedly observed in CVID TCRbeta sequences, and highly modified clones with 13 or more V deletions were reportedly absent from CVID TCRbeta sequences. Despite equal DNA input, controls averaged roughly 84,000 unique sequences per sample versus 30,000 to 40,000 in CVID samples.

The chain employs TRBV28 and TRBJ1-1; no D gene can be assigned with confidence. This sequence originates from a person aged 18 to 70 in good health. The source material was peripheral blood mononuclear cells. The CDR3 loop reads CASRTPGMNTEAFF. The part of the CDR3 DNA that was read is TGTGCCAGCAGGACCCCGGGTATGAACACTGAA. The CDR3 plus the reference TRBV28 and TRBJ1-1 genes for the other parts give the full variable domain: DVKVTQSSRYLVKRTGEKVFLECVQDMDHENMFWYRQDPGLGLRLIYFSYDVKMKEKGDIPEGYSVSREKKERFSLILESASTNQTSMYLCASRTPGMNTEAFFGQGTRLTVV.